This T cell receptor (beta chain) was found in a study of T-cell reconstitution after alpha-beta-depleted transplantation in children. The CDR3 loop spans 12 amino acids. V dropped 4 bases and J dropped 9 bases, with 13 bases sitting between them. Germline assignment: CDR1 SQVTM and CDR2 ANQGSEA. This clonotype was seen a handful of times. This sample's TCRbeta library carried unique molecular identifier barcodes. MiXCR, run by TCRdb on the PCR reads, gives a single entry per CDR3 protein. The data show about 500,000 distinct CDR3 sequences, 32% seen once. The clonotype was recovered from a human donor who donated a stem cell graft to a child with aplastic anemia. This sequence joins TRBV29-1 and TRBJ2-1; D not resolved. The input for sequencing was PBMCs from the stem cell graft donor, taken from the stem cell graft. DNA for the CDR3: TGCAGCGTTGGGCAGACCTACGGTGAGCAGTTCTTC. Translating it yields CSVGQTYGEQFF.